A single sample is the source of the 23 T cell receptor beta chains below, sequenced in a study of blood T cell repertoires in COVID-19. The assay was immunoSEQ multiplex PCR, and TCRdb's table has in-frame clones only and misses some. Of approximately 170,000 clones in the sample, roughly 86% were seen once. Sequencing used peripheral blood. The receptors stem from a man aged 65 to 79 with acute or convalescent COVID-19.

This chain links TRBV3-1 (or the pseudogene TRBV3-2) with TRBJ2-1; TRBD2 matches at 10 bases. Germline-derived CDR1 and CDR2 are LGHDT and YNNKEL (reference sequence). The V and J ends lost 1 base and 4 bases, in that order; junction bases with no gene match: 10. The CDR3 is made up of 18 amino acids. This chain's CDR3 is CASSQVNLGLALYNEQFF. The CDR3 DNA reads TGTGCCAGCAGCCAAGTAAACCTGGGACTAGCGTTATACAATGAGCAGTTCTTC.

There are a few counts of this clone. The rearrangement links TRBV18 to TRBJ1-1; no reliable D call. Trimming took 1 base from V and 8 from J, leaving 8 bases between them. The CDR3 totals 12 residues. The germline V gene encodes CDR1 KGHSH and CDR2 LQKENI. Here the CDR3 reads CASSPLREEAFF. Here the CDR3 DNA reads TGTGCCAGCTCACCACTGAGGGAAGAAGCTTTCTTT.

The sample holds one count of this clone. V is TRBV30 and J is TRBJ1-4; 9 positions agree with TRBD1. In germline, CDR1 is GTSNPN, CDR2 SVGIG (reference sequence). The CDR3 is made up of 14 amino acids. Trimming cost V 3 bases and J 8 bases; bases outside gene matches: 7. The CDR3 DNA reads TGTGCCTGGAGGGCGGACAGGGGCGTCGAAAAACTGTTTTTT. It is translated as CAWRADRGVEKLFF.

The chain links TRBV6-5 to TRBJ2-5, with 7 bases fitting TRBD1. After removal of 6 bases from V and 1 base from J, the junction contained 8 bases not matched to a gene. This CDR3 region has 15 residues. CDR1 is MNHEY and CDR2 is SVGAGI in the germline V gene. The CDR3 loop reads CASSRQGPSQETQYF. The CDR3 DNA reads TGTGCCAGCAGCAGACAGGGACCCTCCCAAGAGACCCAGTACTTC.

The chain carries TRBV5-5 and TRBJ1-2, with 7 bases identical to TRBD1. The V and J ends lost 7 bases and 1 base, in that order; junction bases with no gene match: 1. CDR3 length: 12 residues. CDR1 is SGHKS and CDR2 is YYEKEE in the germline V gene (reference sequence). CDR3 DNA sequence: TGTGCCAGCGGGACAGATAACTATGGCTACACCTTC. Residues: CASGTDNYGYTF.

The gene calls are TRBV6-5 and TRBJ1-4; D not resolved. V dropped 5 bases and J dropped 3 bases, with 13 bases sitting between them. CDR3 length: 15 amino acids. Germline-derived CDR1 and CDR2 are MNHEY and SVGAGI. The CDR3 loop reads CASSTAMAANEKLFF. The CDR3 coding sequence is TGTGCCAGCAGTACGGCGATGGCGGCTAATGAAAAACTGTTTTTT.

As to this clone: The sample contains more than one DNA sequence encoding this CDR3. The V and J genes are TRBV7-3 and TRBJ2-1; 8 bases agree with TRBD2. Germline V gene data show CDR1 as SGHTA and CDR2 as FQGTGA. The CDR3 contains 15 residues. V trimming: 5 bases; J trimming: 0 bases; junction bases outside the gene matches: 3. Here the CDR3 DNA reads TGTGCCAGCAGCCCAAGCGGGAGCTCCTACAATGAGCAGTTCTTC. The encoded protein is CASSPSGSSYNEQFF. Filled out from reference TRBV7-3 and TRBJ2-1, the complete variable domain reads GAGVSQTPSNKVTEKGKYVELRCDPISGHTALYWYRQSLGQGPEFLIYFQGTGAADDSGLPNDRFFAVRPEGSVSTLKIQRTERGDSAVYLCASSPSGSSYNEQFFGPGTRLTVL.

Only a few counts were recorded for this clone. CDR3 loop: CATSDTSVGQETQYF. As DNA, the CDR3 is TGTGCCACCAGTGATACTAGCGTAGGACAAGAGACCCAGTACTTC. The chain joins TRBV24-1 to TRBJ2-5, with 7 bases aligning to TRBD2. V lost 3 bases to trimming and J lost 2 bases; unmatched junction nucleotides: 5. Germline CDR1 and CDR2: KGHDR and SFDVKD. The CDR3 totals 15 residues.

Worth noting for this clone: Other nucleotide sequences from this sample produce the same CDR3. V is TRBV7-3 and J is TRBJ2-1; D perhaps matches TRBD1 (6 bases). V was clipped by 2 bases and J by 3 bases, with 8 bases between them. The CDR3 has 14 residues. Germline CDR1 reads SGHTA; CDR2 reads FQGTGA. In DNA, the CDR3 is TGTGCCAGCAGCTTAGGGGGCGGCTACAATGAGCAGTTCTTC. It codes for CASSLGGGYNEQFF.

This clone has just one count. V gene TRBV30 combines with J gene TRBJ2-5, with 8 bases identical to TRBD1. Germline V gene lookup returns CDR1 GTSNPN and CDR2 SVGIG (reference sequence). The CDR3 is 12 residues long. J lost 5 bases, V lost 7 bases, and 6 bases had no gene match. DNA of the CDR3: TGTGCCTCCGACAGGGGTGGGGAGACCCAGTACTTC. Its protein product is CASDRGGETQYF.

CDR3 in DNA: TGTGCCAGCAGCTTACTTCCGGGAATCAACGAGCAGTACTTC. Its translation is CASSLLPGINEQYF. This rearrangement joins TRBV7-3 to TRBJ2-7; weak D call: TRBD2 (5 bases). CDR1 is SGHTA and CDR2 is FQGTGA in the germline V gene. The CDR3 has 14 amino acids. Trimming removed 2 bases from V and 5 bases from J, with 13 bases in between.

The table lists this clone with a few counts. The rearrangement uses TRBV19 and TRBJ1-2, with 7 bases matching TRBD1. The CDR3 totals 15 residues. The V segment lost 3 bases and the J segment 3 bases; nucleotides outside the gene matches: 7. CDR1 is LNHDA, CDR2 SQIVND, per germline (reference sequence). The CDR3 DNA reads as TGTGCCAGTAGTATGTCCAGGGGGGCGGACTATGGCTACACCTTC. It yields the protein CASSMSRGADYGYTF.

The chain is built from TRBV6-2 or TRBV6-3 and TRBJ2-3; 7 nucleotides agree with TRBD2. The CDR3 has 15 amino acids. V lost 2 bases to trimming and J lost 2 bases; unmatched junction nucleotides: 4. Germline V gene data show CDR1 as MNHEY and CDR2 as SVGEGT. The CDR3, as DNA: TGTGCCAGCAGTTACCCCGGGAGGAACACAGATACGCAGTATTTT. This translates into CASSYPGRNTDTQYF.

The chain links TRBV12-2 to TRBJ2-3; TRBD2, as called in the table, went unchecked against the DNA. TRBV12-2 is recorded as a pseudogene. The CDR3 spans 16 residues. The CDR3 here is CASRYASGTSTDTQYF. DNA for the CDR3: TGTGCAAGTCGCTATGCTAGCGGAACTAGCACAGATACGCAGTATTTT.

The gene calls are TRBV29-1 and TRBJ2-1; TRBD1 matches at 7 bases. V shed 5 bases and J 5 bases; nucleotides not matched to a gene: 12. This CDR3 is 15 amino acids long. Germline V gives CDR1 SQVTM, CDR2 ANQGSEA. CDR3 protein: CSVYLPGQMNNEQFF. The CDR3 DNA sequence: TGCAGCGTTTACTTGCCGGGACAGATGAACAATGAGCAGTTCTTC.

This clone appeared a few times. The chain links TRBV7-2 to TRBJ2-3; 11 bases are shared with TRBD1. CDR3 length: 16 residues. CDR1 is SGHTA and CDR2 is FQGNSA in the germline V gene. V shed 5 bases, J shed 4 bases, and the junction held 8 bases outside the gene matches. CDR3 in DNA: TGTGCCAGCAGCACCCGGACAGGGGGCGCTTCAGATACGCAGTATTTT. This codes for CASSTRTGGASDTQYF.

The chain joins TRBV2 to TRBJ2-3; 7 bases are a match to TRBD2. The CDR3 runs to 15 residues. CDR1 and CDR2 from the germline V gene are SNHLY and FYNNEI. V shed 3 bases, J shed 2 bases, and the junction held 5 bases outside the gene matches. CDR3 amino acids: CASSDLAELTDTQYF. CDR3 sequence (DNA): TGTGCCAGCAGTGACCTAGCGGAGCTCACAGATACGCAGTATTTT.

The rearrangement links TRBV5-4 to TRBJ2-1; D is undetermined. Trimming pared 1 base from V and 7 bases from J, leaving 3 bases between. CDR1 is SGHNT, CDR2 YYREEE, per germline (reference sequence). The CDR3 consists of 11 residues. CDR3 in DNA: TGTGCCAGCAGCTTGTCAAATGAGCAGTTCTTC. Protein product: CASSLSNEQFF.

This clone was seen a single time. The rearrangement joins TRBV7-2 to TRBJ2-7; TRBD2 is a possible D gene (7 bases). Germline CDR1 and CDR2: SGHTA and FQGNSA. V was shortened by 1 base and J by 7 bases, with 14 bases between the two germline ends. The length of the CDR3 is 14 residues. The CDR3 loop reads CASSLGGGRREQYF. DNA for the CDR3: TGTGCCAGCAGCTTAGGGGGGGGCCGGCGGGAGCAGTACTTC.

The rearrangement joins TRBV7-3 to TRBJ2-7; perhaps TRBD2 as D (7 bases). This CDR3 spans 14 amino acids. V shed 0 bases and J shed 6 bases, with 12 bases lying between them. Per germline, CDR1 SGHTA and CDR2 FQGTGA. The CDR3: CASSLTSGGGEQYF. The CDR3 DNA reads TGTGCCAGCAGCTTAACGTCGGGGGGCGGCGAGCAGTACTTC. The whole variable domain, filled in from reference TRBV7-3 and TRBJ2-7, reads GAGVSQTPSNKVTEKGKYVELRCDPISGHTALYWYRQSLGQGPEFLIYFQGTGAADDSGLPNDRFFAVRPEGSVSTLKIQRTERGDSAVYLCASSLTSGGGEQYFGPGTRLTVT.

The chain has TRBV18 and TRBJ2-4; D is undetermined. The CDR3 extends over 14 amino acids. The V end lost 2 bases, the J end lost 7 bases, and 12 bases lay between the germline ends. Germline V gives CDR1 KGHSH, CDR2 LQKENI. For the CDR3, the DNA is TGTGCCAGCTCACCAACACGACTCGAGAACATTCAGTACTTC. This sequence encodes CASSPTRLENIQYF.

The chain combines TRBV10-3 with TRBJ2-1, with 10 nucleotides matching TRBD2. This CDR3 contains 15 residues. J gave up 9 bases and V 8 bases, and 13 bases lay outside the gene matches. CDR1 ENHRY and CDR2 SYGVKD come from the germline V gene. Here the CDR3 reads CAIADSGRLAFEQFF. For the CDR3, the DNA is TGTGCCATCGCGGATAGCGGGAGGTTGGCTTTTGAGCAGTTCTTC.

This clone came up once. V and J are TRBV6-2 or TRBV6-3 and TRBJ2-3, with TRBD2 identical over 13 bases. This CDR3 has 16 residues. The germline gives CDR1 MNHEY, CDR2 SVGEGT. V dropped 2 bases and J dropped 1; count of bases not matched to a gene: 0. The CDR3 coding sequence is TGTGCCAGCAGTTACGGGACTAGCGGGGGCACAGATACGCAGTATTTT. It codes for CASSYGTSGGTDTQYF.